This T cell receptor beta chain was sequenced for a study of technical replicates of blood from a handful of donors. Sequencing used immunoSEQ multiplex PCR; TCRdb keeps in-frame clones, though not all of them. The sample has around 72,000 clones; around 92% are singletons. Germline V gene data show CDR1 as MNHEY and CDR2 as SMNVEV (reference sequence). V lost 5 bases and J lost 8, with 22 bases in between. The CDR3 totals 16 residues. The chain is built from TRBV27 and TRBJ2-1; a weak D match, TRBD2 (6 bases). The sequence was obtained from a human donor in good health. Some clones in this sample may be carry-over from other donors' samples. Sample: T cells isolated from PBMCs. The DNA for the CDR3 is TGTGCCAGCAGTCCATCGGGAGAACGACCTCGCTATGAGCAGTTCTTC. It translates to CASSPSGERPRYEQFF.